The subject of this entry is one TCR beta chain. Its specificity is unknown. This sample is drawn from a study of identical twins. Study-level results: Models, which agreed with sharing between unrelated individuals, nonetheless underestimated the out-of-frame TCR alpha sharing seen in monozygotic twins. The study based its conclusions on cross-sectional statistical analysis and did not follow the same donors. For cord blood, abundant beta clonotypes had fewer insertions, unlike memory repertoires, which showed none.

Everyone who donated was a healthy Caucasian. The CDR3 has 11 amino acids. The V gene lost 3 bases and the J gene lost 4 bases, with 4 bases spanning the gap. Germline CDR1 reads SGDLS; CDR2 reads YYNGEE. TCRdb analysed the 5' RACE reads with MiXCR anew, one entry per CDR3 protein. The table has 230,000 or so distinct CDR3 sequences, about 8% seen once. These data also formed part of another study, on yellow fever vaccine responses in identical twins.

V gene TRBV9 combines with J gene TRBJ2-5, with D uncertain. Sequencing used CD8+ T cells sorted from blood. The receptor was derived from a woman between 18 and 30 years old in good health. In DNA form, the CDR3 reads TGTGCCAGCAGCGACGCAGAGACCCAGTACTTC. The encoded protein is CASSDAETQYF.